This paragraph covers one TCR beta chain sequence. Its target is unknown. J lost 9 bases, V lost 3 bases, and 6 bases had no gene match. In germline, CDR1 is SGHTA, CDR2 FQGNSA. The CDR3 is made up of 13 amino acids. The data belong to a study of OX40 agonist ivuxolimab in advanced cancers. Overall study: Ivuxolimab, an antibody that agonizes OX40 (CD134), was administered to the patients. Mean age about 60 years, range about 23 to 80; about 81% male.

Findings and limits, study-wide: Antigen specificity remained undetermined for the expanded peripheral T cells.

TCRdb's table, derived via immunoSEQ multiplex PCR, lists solely in-frame clones and lacks some. Seen here are nearly 110,000 clones, 75% to 95% observed once, and the top ten hold about 1.2%. The specimen comprised CD4+ or CD8+ T cells sorted from blood, sampled in a trial of the OX40 agonist ivuxolimab. V is TRBV7-2 and J is TRBJ2-5, with TRBD2 identical over 8 bases. This sequence originates from an adult with an advanced solid tumor such as melanoma, head and neck, liver or kidney cancer. CDR3 amino acids: CASSLDREGAQYF. Here the CDR3 DNA reads TGTGCCAGCAGCTTGGACCGGGAGGGGGCCCAGTACTTC.